This TCR beta chain came from a study of cytomegalovirus exposure and HLA in healthy donors. Findings and caveats of the study: One variant, a missense change in DCLRE1C, was linked in a later analysis to TCR beta V- and J-gene trimming.

Primers included in the PCR were 60 Vbeta and 13 Jbeta primers. Using immunoSEQ multiplex PCR, the repertoire was profiled, and TCRdb retains in-frame clones only, with some absent. The data contain approximately 110,000 clones, less than 80% of them singletons. Turning to this clone: Its antigen is still unknown. Other DNA sequences in the sample encode the same CDR3.

The CDR3 extends over 16 amino acids. Germline lookup yields CDR1 GTSNPN and CDR2 SVGIG (reference sequence). V was clipped by 2 bases and J by 0 bases, with 14 bases between them. The TCR comes from a woman aged 40 to 49 in good health and CMV-seropositive. The chain couples TRBV30 to TRBJ1-5; D is ambiguous. What was sequenced was PBMCs. The CDR3 sequence is CAWSKTIKYSNQPQHF. The CDR3 coding sequence is TGTGCCTGGAGTAAAACAATAAAGTATAGCAATCAGCCCCAGCATTTT.